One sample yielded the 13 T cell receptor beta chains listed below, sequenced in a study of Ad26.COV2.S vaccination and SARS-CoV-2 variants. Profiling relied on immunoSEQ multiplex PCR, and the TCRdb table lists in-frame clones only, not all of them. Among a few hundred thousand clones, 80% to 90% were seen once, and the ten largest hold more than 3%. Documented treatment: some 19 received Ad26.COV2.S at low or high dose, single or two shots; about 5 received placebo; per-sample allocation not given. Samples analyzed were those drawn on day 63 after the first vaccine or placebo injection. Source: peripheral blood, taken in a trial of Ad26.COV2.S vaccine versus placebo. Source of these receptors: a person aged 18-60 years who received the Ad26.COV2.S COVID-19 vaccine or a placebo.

This CDR3 is CASSSGLAGDGYQETQYF. DNA for the CDR3: TGCGCCAGCAGCTCGGGACTAGCGGGGGACGGATACCAAGAGACCCAGTACTTC. The chain is built from TRBV5-1 and TRBJ2-5; 14 bases are a match to TRBD2. V lost 3 bases, J lost 0 bases, and 7 bases stayed unmatched. The CDR3 extends over 18 amino acids. Per the germline V gene, CDR1 is SGHRS and CDR2 is YFSETQ.

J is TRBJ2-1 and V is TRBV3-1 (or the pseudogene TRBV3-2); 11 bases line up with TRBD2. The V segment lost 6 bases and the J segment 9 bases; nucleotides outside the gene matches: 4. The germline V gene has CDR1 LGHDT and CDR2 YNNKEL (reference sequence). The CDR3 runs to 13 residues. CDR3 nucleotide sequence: TGTGCCAGCAGAGTAGCGGGGGGGGTTGAGCAGTTCTTC. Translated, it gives CASRVAGGVEQFF.

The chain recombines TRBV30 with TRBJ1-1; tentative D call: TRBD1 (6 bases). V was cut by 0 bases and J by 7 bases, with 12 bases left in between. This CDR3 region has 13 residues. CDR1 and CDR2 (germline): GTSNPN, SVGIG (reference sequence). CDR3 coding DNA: TGTGCCTGGAGTGTACGGGCAGGGGTTGAAGCTTTCTTT. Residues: CAWSVRAGVEAFF.

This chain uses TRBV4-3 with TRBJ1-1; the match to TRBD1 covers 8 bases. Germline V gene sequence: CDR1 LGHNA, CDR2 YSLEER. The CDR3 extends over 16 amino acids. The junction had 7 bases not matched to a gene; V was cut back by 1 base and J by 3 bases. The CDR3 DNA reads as TGCGCCAGCAGCCAAGGGCGGGACAGGCGATACACTGAAGCTTTCTTT. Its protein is CASSQGRDRRYTEAFF.

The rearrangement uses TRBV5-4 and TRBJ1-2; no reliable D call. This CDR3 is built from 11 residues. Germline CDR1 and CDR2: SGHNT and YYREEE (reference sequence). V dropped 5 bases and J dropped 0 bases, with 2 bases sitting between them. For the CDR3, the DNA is TGTGCCAGCAGTACTAACTATGGCTACACCTTC. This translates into CASSTNYGYTF.

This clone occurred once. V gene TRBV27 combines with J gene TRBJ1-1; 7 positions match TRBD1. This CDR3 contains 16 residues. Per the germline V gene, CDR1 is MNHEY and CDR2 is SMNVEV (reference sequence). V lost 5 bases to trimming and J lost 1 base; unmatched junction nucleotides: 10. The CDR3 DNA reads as TGTGCCAGCAGTCACATCAGGGGGGCAGGGAACACTGAAGCTTTCTTT. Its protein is CASSHIRGAGNTEAFF.

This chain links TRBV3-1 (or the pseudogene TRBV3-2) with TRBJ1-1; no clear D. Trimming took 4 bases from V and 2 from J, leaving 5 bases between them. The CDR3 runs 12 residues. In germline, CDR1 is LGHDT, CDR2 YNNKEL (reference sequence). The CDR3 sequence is CASSLVNTEAFF. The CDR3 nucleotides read TGTGCCAGCAGCCTTGTTAACACTGAAGCTTTCTTT.

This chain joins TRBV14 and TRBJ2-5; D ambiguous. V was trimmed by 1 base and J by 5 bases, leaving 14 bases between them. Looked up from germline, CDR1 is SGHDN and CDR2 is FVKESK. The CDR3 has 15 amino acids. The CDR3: CASSQVRLKEETQYF. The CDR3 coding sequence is TGTGCCAGCAGCCAAGTTCGGCTGAAGGAGGAGACCCAGTACTTC.

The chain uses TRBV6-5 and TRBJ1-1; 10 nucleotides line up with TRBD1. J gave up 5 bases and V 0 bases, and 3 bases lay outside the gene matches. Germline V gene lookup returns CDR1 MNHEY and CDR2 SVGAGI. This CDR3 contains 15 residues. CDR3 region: CASSYSGTGATEAFF. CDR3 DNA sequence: TGTGCCAGCAGTTACTCCGGGACAGGGGCAACTGAAGCTTTCTTT.

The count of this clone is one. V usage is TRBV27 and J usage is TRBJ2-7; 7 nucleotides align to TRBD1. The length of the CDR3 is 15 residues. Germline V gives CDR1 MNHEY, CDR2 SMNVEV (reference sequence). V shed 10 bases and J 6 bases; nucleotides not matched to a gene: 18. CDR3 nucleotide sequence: TGTGCCACCATCCCCAACCGGGGACAGTCTTCCGAGCAGTACTTC. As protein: CATIPNRGQSSEQYF.

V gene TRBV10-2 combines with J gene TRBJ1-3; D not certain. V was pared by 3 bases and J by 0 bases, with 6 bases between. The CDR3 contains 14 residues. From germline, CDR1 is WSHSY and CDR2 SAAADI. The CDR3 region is CASSERISGNTIYF. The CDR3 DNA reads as TGCGCCAGCAGTGAACGGATCTCTGGAAACACCATATATTTT.

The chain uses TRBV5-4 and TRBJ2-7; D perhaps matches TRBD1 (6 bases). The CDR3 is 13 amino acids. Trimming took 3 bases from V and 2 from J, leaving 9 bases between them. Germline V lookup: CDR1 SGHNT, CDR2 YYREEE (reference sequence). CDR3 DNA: TGTGCCAGCAGCTGGGACATAGCCTACGAGCAGTACTTC. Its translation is CASSWDIAYEQYF. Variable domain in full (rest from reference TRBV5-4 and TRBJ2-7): ETGVTQSPTHLIKTRGQQVTLRCSSQSGHNTVSWYQQALGQGPQFIFQYYREEENGRGNFPPRFSGLQFPNYSSELNVNALELDDSALYLCASSWDIAYEQYFGPGTRLTVT.

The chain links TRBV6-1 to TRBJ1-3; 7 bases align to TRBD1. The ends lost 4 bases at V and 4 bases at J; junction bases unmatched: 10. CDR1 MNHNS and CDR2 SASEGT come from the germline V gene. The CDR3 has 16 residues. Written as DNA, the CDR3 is TGTGCCAGCAGTGTTAGGGACAGACCAGGGGGAAACACCATATATTTT. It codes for CASSVRDRPGGNTIYF.